Listed below are T cell receptor beta chains from one sample, sequenced in a study of cytomegalovirus exposure and HLA in healthy donors. The method was immunoSEQ multiplex PCR; TCRdb's version includes in-frame clones alone and lacks a portion of them. Of 75,000 to 80,000 clones listed, nearly 80% are singletons. The sample taken for sequencing was PBMCs. Receptor source: a woman between 40 and 55 years old in good health and CMV-seropositive. The CDR3 runs from the conserved cysteine through the conserved F or W. A D gene is named only where the DNA matches it firmly. Clone size is given for some rows only: seen once, a few or many times, or a class if the clone is expanded.

cdr3_nt	cdr3_aa	clone_size	d_call	v_call	j_call
TGTGCCAGCAGTTACTCGATCGGGGGAAGTCACTATGGCTACACCTTC	CASSYSIGGSHYGYTF	NA	NA	TRBV6-6	TRBJ1-2
TGTGCCAGCAGTTTAAGGGGGACAAGTGGCTACACCTTC	CASSLRGTSGYTF	NA	NA	TRBV28	TRBJ1-2
TGTGCTAGTGGTCTGGGGGGGGAGGTCACTGAAGCTTTCTTT	CASGLGGEVTEAFF	NA	NA	TRBV12-5	TRBJ1-1
TGTGCCAGCAGCGCCCAAGGGGGCAGGGGGCTGGGTGGCTACACCTTC	CASSAQGGRGLGGYTF	NA	TRBD1	TRBV9	TRBJ1-2
TGTGCCAGCAGTGCTTCCCTAGGGGCAGGGGGAGCAGATACGCAGTATTTT	CASSASLGAGGADTQYF	few	TRBD1	TRBV6-1	TRBJ2-3
TGTGCCAGCGCGATCAGGACAGGGAGGCACAATGAGCAGTTCTTC	CASAIRTGRHNEQFF	once	TRBD1	TRBV25-1	TRBJ2-1
TGTGCTTGTACCGGGGAGGGAGATACGCAGTATTTT	CACTGEGDTQYF	once	TRBD2	TRBV2	TRBJ2-3
TGTGCCAGCAGTTTGACAGCTGGAAACACCATATATTTT	CASSLTAGNTIYF	NA	NA	TRBV28	TRBJ1-3
TGTGCCATCACCCAGGGACAGTTCACCGGGGAGCTGTTTTTT	CAITQGQFTGELFF	NA	TRBD1	TRBV10-3	TRBJ2-2
TGCGCCAGCAGCACAGCCGGGACAGGGCCCTACGAGCAGTACTTC	CASSTAGTGPYEQYF	NA	TRBD1	TRBV5-1	TRBJ2-7
TGTGCCTGGAGTACGGGGACAGGGCAAGAGACCCAGTACTTC	CAWSTGTGQETQYF	NA	TRBD1	TRBV30	TRBJ2-5
TGTGCCAGCAGCCCACTTTTCAACACAGATACGCAGTATTTT	CASSPLFNTDTQYF	NA	NA	TRBV7-7	TRBJ2-3
TGTGCCAGCAGCCTGGGGGGACTCTACAATGAGCAGTTCTTC	CASSLGGLYNEQFF	NA	NA	TRBV14	TRBJ2-1
TGTGCCAGCGCAATCGGAGGAATAGGAGAGACCCAGTACTTC	CASAIGGIGETQYF	NA	NA	TRBV27	TRBJ2-5
TGTGCCAGCAGCCGCAGCCAGGGATTTTGGACTGAAGCTTTCTTT	CASSRSQGFWTEAFF	few	NA	TRBV5-8	TRBJ1-1
TGTGCCAGCAGTTTAACTTGGGACAGGGGCAATGAGCAGTTCTTC	CASSLTWDRGNEQFF	NA	TRBD1	TRBV27	TRBJ2-1
TGTGCCAGCAGCTTAGGAGGGACAGGGTGGGTAAACGAGCAGTACTTC	CASSLGGTGWVNEQYF	few	TRBD1	TRBV7-2	TRBJ2-7
TGTGCCAGCCGACAGGCCCCCCCTGGTGAAAAACTGTTTTTT	CASRQAPPGEKLFF	NA	NA	TRBV27	TRBJ1-4
TGTGCCAGTATGGGTCAGGGGGCCCCCGAGACCCAGTACTTC	CASMGQGAPETQYF	NA	TRBD1	TRBV7-2	TRBJ2-5
TGCGCCAGCGGGGACCGGGACAGGGGATTTGGCTACACCTTC	CASGDRDRGFGYTF	NA	TRBD1	TRBV5-1	TRBJ1-2
TGTGCCAGCAGCGTCGACCCGGGACAGGGCTATGGCTACACCTTC	CASSVDPGQGYGYTF	NA	TRBD1	TRBV9	TRBJ1-2
TGTGCCAGCAGCTTAGCTGGGACAGACTATGGCTACACCTTC	CASSLAGTDYGYTF	NA	TRBD1	TRBV7-9	TRBJ1-2
TGTGCCTGGACCCCCCGGGGGTATTACTATGGCTACACCTTC	CAWTPRGYYYGYTF	NA	NA	TRBV30	TRBJ1-2
TGTGCCTGGAGTGAAAACGGGAACTATGGCTACACCTTC	CAWSENGNYGYTF	NA	NA	TRBV30	TRBJ1-2
TGTGCCAGCAGTGATTTACTAGCGGGGGCGGGTGAGCAGTTCTTC	CASSDLLAGAGEQFF	NA	TRBD2	TRBV2	TRBJ2-1
TGTGCCAGCACTCTTAATTCACCCCTCCACTTT	CASTLNSPLHF	NA	NA	TRBV2	TRBJ1-6
TGTGCCATCGGTTTCGAAGGGAGCGCTGAAGCTTTCTTT	CAIGFEGSAEAFF	NA	NA	TRBV10-3	TRBJ1-1
TGTGCCAGCAGCGTAGCTCCCACAAGCACAGATACGCAGTATTTT	CASSVAPTSTDTQYF	few	NA	TRBV9	TRBJ2-3
TGTGCCAGCAGCGTAGCCTCTTCGGTAGTTAACACTGAAGCTTTCTTT	CASSVASSVVNTEAFF	NA	NA	TRBV9	TRBJ1-1
TGTGCCAGCAGCCTACGGACAGGGTTCGGAAACACCATATATTTT	CASSLRTGFGNTIYF	NA	TRBD1	TRBV7-2	TRBJ1-3
TGTGCCAGCAGCCCCCAATCAGGGAACACCGGGGAGCTGTTTTTT	CASSPQSGNTGELFF	NA	NA	TRBV11-2	TRBJ2-2
TGTGCCAGCAACCAATGGACAGCCTATGGCTACACCTTC	CASNQWTAYGYTF	NA	NA	TRBV2	TRBJ1-2
TGTGCCAGCAGCTACCGACAGGATTTGAGCCAAGAGACCCAGTACTTC	CASSYRQDLSQETQYF	few	NA	TRBV7-8	TRBJ2-5
TGTGCCAGTACAACAGGTAGATTCTCTGGGGCCAACGTCCTGACTTTC	CASTTGRFSGANVLTF	NA	NA	TRBV19	TRBJ2-6